This TCR beta chain appears in the sequencing data of a study of blood T cells in healthy people across ages. Alongside a J-beta primer mix, a sample-barcoded 5' primer served in a second PCR lasting about 7 to 11 cycles. In TCRdb, the 5' RACE reads were re-called with MiXCR into one record per CDR3 protein. The table includes 1.5 million to 2 million distinct CDR3 sequences, roughly 27% detected once. The CDR3 is 11 residues long. Trimming cost V 7 bases and J 6 bases, with 9 bases left between them. In this sample, this clonotype turned up a few times. This sequence originates from a woman in her 30s in good health. This sequence joins TRBV12-3 or TRBV12-4 and TRBJ1-1; D unclear. Input material: blood. The CDR3 DNA sequence: TGTGCCAGCAAAAGACTTGCTGAAGCTTTCTTT. Amino acid sequence: CASKRLAEAFF.